This T cell receptor beta chain was captured in a study of blood T cells in healthy people across ages. The CDR3 extends over 14 amino acids. The V and J ends lost 4 bases and 9 bases, in that order; junction bases with no gene match: 7. Per the germline V gene, CDR1 is KGHDR and CDR2 is SFDVKD. Alongside a J-beta primer mix, a sample-barcoded 5' primer served in a second PCR lasting roughly 6 to 12 cycles. Paired-end reads containing CDR3 totaled no fewer than 3 million for each sample. In TCRdb, the 5' RACE reads were re-called with MiXCR into one record per CDR3 protein. The sample includes about 780,000 distinct CDR3 sequences, roughly 25% of them seen just once. The donors, all healthy, were Caucasians living in Russia, aged roughly 6 to 100. These same records also appear under a second study, on T cells of mothers and their children. That work contributes: Thymic selection, a shaping force on TCR recombination output, acts similarly in related and unrelated pairs. Nobody spotted any persistent microchimeric T cell clones.

The rearrangement links TRBV24-1 to TRBJ2-1, with 8 nucleotides matching TRBD1. The sample taken for sequencing was blood. This clonotype was obtained from a boy aged 5-17 years in good health. DNA of the CDR3: TGTGCCACCAGTGAAACGGACAGGGTAGGTGAGCAGTTCTTC. Translation: CATSETDRVGEQFF.